This T cell receptor (beta chain) was retrieved from a study of identical twins. Template switching added a universal primer binding site, and final cDNA carried unique molecular identifiers. One entry per CDR3 protein, called by TCRdb with MiXCR from the 5' RACE reads. This table holds some 1,700,000 distinct CDR3 sequences, around a third found once. Looked up from germline, CDR1 is MNHEY and CDR2 is SMNVEV (reference sequence). This CDR3 spans 16 amino acids. V lost 5 bases and J lost 3, with 17 bases in between. This clonotype was seen a handful of times. The sequencing sample was made of cord blood. V gene TRBV27 combines with J gene TRBJ2-1; D is uncertain. The clonotype originates from a newborn girl in good health. The CDR3 coding sequence is TGTGCCAGCAGTCAACCAACCATCGGGCTCTACAATGAGCAGTTCTTC. This encodes CASSQPTIGLYNEQFF.